This T cell receptor beta chain appears in the sequencing data of a study of T-cell reconstitution after alpha-beta-depleted transplantation in children. Unique molecular identifiers were incorporated during preparation of the TCRbeta library. TCRdb independently ran MiXCR on the PCR reads; one entry per CDR3 protein. The repertoire includes about 360,000 distinct CDR3 sequences, 10% to 15% of them detected once, and about 4% sits in the top ten. This CDR3 comprises 15 residues. Trimming removed 6 bases at V and 6 bases at J, with 18 bases between. Germline V gene lookup returns CDR1 MNHNS and CDR2 SASEGT. The table lists this clonotype with a few counts.

This sequence joins TRBV6-1 and TRBJ1-5; D perhaps matches TRBD1 (6 bases). The source is a human donor who donated a stem cell graft to a child with Fanconi anemia. The material sequenced was PBMCs, taken from the stem cell graft. CDR3 nucleotide sequence: TGTGCCAGCAGGGCTACGAGGGGGTACTTTCAGCCCCAGCATTTT. Protein product: CASRATRGYFQPQHF.